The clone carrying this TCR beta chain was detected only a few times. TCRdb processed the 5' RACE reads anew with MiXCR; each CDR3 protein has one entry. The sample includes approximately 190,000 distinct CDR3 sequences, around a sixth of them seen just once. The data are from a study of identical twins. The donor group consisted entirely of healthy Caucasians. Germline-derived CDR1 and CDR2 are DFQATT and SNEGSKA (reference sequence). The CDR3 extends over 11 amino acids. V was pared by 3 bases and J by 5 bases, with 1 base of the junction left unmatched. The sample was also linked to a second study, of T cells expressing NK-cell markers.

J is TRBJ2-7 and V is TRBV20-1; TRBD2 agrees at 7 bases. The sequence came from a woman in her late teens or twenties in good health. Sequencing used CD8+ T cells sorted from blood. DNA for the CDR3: TGCAGTGCTAGCGGGACTAACGAGCAGTACTTC. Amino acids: CSASGTNEQYF.